A single sample gave rise to the 25 T cell receptor beta chains below, sequenced in a study of blood T cell repertoires in COVID-19. Produced via immunoSEQ multiplex PCR; TCRdb's table is partial and in-frame only. The sample holds about 100,000 clones, about nine tenths seen once. The specimen sequenced was peripheral blood. These receptors all stem from a woman aged 45-59 years with COVID-19, enrolled during active disease.

The genes are TRBV24-1 and TRBJ1-5, with unresolved D. Germline V gene data show CDR1 as KGHDR and CDR2 as SFDVKD. Between the trimmed V and J ends, which lost 4 bases and 3 bases, there was a span of 12 bases. This CDR3 has 15 amino acids. The CDR3 nucleotides are TGTGCCACCAGTGACCCGAGGGTTATCAATCAGCCCCAGCATTTT. Its translation is CATSDPRVINQPQHF.

This clone appeared a few times. The same CDR3 arises from other DNA sequences in this sample as well. This chain joins TRBV28 and TRBJ1-5; D is unclear. The CDR3 loop spans 12 amino acids. Per germline, CDR1 MDHEN and CDR2 SYDVKM. Trimming removed 6 bases from V and 6 bases from J, with 9 bases in between. The DNA for the CDR3 is TGTGCCAGCAGCCCCCCGTTTCAGCCCCAGCATTTT. This sequence encodes CASSPPFQPQHF.

V and J are TRBV18 and TRBJ1-2, with D maybe TRBD1 (6 bases). CDR3 length: 17 amino acids. The germline gives CDR1 KGHSH, CDR2 LQKENI. With 3 bases removed from V and 1 base from J, the gap between germline ends came to 18 bases. The CDR3 DNA reads TGTGCCAGCTCACCCCTCGGGGGGCAGGTGATTAACTATGGCTACACCTTC. It yields the protein CASSPLGGQVINYGYTF.

The chain joins TRBV30 to TRBJ2-3; TRBD1 aligns across 7 bases. Germline V CDR1 and CDR2: GTSNPN, SVGIG (reference sequence). The V segment lost 4 bases and the J segment 2 bases; nucleotides outside the gene matches: 9. The CDR3 consists of 15 residues. DNA of the CDR3: TGTGCCTGGACGAGGGGGCCCCGATCCACAGATACGCAGTATTTT. Translated: CAWTRGPRSTDTQYF.

The DNA of the CDR3 is TGTGCCAGCAGTTACACCCAGGGGGCATACACCATATATTTT. Translating gives CASSYTQGAYTIYF. This chain connects TRBV6-6 to TRBJ1-3; 8 nucleotides match TRBD1. The CDR3 runs 14 residues. The V and J ends lost 2 bases and 8 bases, in that order; junction bases with no gene match: 5. Germline V lookup: CDR1 MNHNY, CDR2 SVGAGI (reference sequence).

The gene calls are TRBV27 and TRBJ2-7, with 9 bases lining up with TRBD1. The germline CDR1 and CDR2 sequences are MNHEY and SMNVEV (reference sequence). There are 15 residues in the CDR3. V dropped 5 bases and J dropped 6; count of bases not matched to a gene: 11. The CDR3 DNA sequence: TGTGCCAGCAGTCCTTGGACAGGGGAAATCGGCGAGCAGTACTTC. It is translated as CASSPWTGEIGEQYF.

This clone was seen just once. This rearrangement joins TRBV23-1 to TRBJ1-2; D not resolved. TRBV23-1 is marked as an open reading frame, function uncertain. The V end lost 9 bases, the J end lost 8 bases, and 7 bases lay between the germline ends. This CDR3 spans 9 amino acids. In DNA, the CDR3 is TGCGCCAGATACTTCGGCTACACCTTC. Amino acid sequence: CARYFGYTF.

The chain is built from TRBV27 and TRBJ1-1; 7 bases map to TRBD1. Trimming took 5 bases from V and 0 from J; bases not matched to a gene: 9. This CDR3 comprises 16 residues. CDR1 is MNHEY and CDR2 is SMNVEV in the germline V gene (reference sequence). DNA for the CDR3: TGTGCCAGCAGTCCCAGTTACCAGGGGGTGAACACTGAAGCTTTCTTT. Amino acid sequence: CASSPSYQGVNTEAFF.

The chain combines TRBV19 with TRBJ1-4, with D hard to call. Germline CDR1 reads LNHDA; CDR2 reads SQIVND (reference sequence). Trimming took off 3 bases at V and 0 bases at J, with 5 bases between the two ends. This CDR3 has 14 amino acids. The CDR3 protein is CASSISATNEKLFF. The CDR3 region has the DNA TGTGCCAGTAGTATCTCTGCAACTAATGAAAAACTGTTTTTT.

DNA of the CDR3: TGCGCCAGCAGCTTGGAAACAGGAGTTGCTTTCTTT. Its translation: CASSLETGVAFF. This chain connects TRBV5-1 to TRBJ1-1, with D possibly being TRBD1 (5 bases). The CDR3 sequence is 12 residues long. Germline V gene sequence: CDR1 SGHRS, CDR2 YFSETQ. V lost 0 bases and J 11 bases, leaving 11 bases between the germline ends.

This rearrangement joins TRBV10-3 to TRBJ1-5; D remains unclear. The ends were cut back, 0 bases at V and 4 bases at J, with 7 bases in the middle. Germline loops: CDR1 ENHRY, CDR2 SYGVKD. This CDR3 region has 14 residues. In DNA, the CDR3 is TGTGCCATCAGTGAGTCGGCGGGTAATCAGCCCCAGCATTTT. Its protein is CAISESAGNQPQHF.

This chain uses TRBV5-1 with TRBJ1-4, with a weak D call TRBD1 (5 bases). The CDR3 has 13 residues. Trimming cost V 3 bases and J 4 bases, with 7 bases left between them. The germline V gene has CDR1 SGHRS and CDR2 YFSETQ. CDR3 sequence reads: CASSWGGNEKLFF. CDR3 nucleotides: TGCGCCAGCAGCTGGGGGGGTAATGAAAAACTGTTTTTT.

V is TRBV2 and J is TRBJ2-1, with D possibly being TRBD1 (5 bases). Germline-derived CDR1 and CDR2 are SNHLY and FYNNEI. Trimming removed 7 bases at V and 4 bases at J, with 14 bases between. CDR3 length: 14 residues. CDR3 loop: CASMDRPGYNEQFF. In nucleotides, the CDR3 is TGTGCCAGCATGGACCGCCCAGGGTACAATGAGCAGTTCTTC.

The chain links TRBV2 to TRBJ2-1; 7 nucleotides align to TRBD2. Germline-derived CDR1 and CDR2 are SNHLY and FYNNEI. Trimming removed 4 bases from V and 6 bases from J; junction bases left unmatched: 0. The CDR3 contains 12 residues. In DNA, the CDR3 is TGTGCCAGCAGTGGGGGGGGCAATGAGCAGTTCTTC. Protein: CASSGGGNEQFF. Complete variable domain (other parts from reference TRBV2 and TRBJ2-1): EPEVTQTPSHQVTQMGQEVILRCVPISNHLYFYWYRQILGQKVEFLVSFYNNEISEKSEIFDDQFSVERPDGSNFTLKIRSTKLEDSAMYFCASSGGGNEQFFGPGTRLTVL.

The chain has TRBV29-1 and TRBJ1-2; possible D gene TRBD1, 6 bases. Germline CDR1 and CDR2: SQVTM and ANQGSEA. The germline V and J ends were trimmed by 1 base and 4 bases, with 16 bases remaining between them. This CDR3 region has 15 residues. DNA of the CDR3: TGCAGCGTTGAAGGGCGGACAGACGAACTCTATGGCTACACCTTC. Protein product: CSVEGRTDELYGYTF. The full variable domain, its missing parts supplied by reference TRBV29-1 and TRBJ1-2, is SAVISQKPSRDICQRGTSLTIQCQVDSQVTMMFWYRQQPGQSLTLIATANQGSEATYESGFVIDKFPISRPNLTFSTLTVSNMSPEDSSIYLCSVEGRTDELYGYTFGSGTRLTVV.

V and J are TRBV30 and TRBJ1-3; 12 positions match TRBD1. The CDR3 spans 19 residues. V was pared by 2 bases and J by 2 bases, with 13 bases of the junction left unmatched. Germline CDR1 is GTSNPN and CDR2 is SVGIG (reference sequence). The CDR3 sequence: CAWSFPTLGQGAAGNTIYF. Here the CDR3 DNA reads TGTGCCTGGAGTTTCCCAACCTTGGGACAGGGGGCAGCTGGAAACACCATATATTTT.

The chain recombines TRBV10-3 with TRBJ2-5; possibly TRBD1 for D (7 bases). The germline CDR1 and CDR2 sequences are ENHRY and SYGVKD. V was shortened by 5 bases and J by 5 bases, with 15 bases between the two germline ends. The CDR3 contains 14 residues. In nucleotides, the CDR3 is TGTGCCATCAGTTTGGAGGGGGCCGATGAGACCCAGTACTTC. Its translation: CAISLEGADETQYF.

Only a few counts were recorded for this clone. The chain links TRBV12-3 or TRBV12-4 to TRBJ2-3; 9 bases are shared with TRBD1. The CDR3 length is 13 residues. Germline trimming cut 4 bases from V and 5 bases from J; bases unmatched to any gene: 1. The CDR3 sequence: CASSSGQGDTQYF. The CDR3 coding sequence is TGTGCCAGCAGTTCGGGACAGGGAGATACGCAGTATTTT.

This chain connects TRBV5-5 to TRBJ1-5; possible D gene TRBD1, 5 bases. The germline gives CDR1 SGHKS, CDR2 YYEKEE (reference sequence). The length of the CDR3 is 18 residues. Trimming took off 1 base at V and 2 bases at J, with 19 bases between the two ends. The CDR3, as DNA: TGTGCCAGCAGCTTGACCCACCCGACAGCGTTTGGCAATCAGCCCCAGCATTTT. Its translation is CASSLTHPTAFGNQPQHF.

V is TRBV12-5 and J is TRBJ1-2, with 7 bases lining up with TRBD1. Germline loops: CDR1 LGHNT, CDR2 FRNRAP. The CDR3 length is 15 residues. The trim removed 0 bases at V and 2 bases at J, leaving 3 bases unmatched. In nucleotides, the CDR3 is TGTGCTAGTGGTTTGGTAGCGACAGGGAACTATGGCTACACCTTC. It encodes CASGLVATGNYGYTF.

The rearrangement joins TRBV7-6 to TRBJ1-2, with 11 bases identical to TRBD1. CDR3 length equals 15 residues. Looked up from germline, CDR1 is SGHVS and CDR2 is FNYEAQ. Trimming removed 6 bases from V and 0 bases from J; junction bases left unmatched: 3. Here the CDR3 reads CASSSGQGANYGYTF. CDR3 nucleotide sequence: TGTGCCAGCAGTTCGGGACAGGGGGCTAACTATGGCTACACCTTC.

The chain couples TRBV10-2 to TRBJ1-2; the match to TRBD1 covers 9 bases. The CDR3 runs to 15 residues. The germline gives CDR1 WSHSY, CDR2 SAAADI. Germline trimming cut 2 bases from V and 4 bases from J; bases unmatched to any gene: 5. CDR3 loop: CASSEPRTGAYGYTF. DNA of the CDR3: TGCGCCAGCAGTGAGCCCCGGACAGGGGCCTATGGCTACACCTTC.

The J gene is TRBJ1-5, the V gene TRBV6-1, with TRBD1 matching 12 bases. The J segment lost 3 bases and the V segment lost 4 bases, leaving 13 bases of the junction unmatched. Germline CDR1 is MNHNS and CDR2 is SASEGT. This CDR3 has 19 residues. The CDR3 is CASSVRPGQGAVNNQPQHF. In nucleotides, the CDR3 is TGTGCCAGCAGTGTGCGTCCGGGACAGGGGGCTGTAAACAATCAGCCCCAGCATTTT.

The rearrangement joins TRBV18 to TRBJ2-3; 13 bases line up with TRBD2. Germline lookup yields CDR1 KGHSH and CDR2 LQKENI. This CDR3 has 16 residues. Unmatched junction bases numbered 3, after V lost 4 bases and J lost 2 bases. CDR3 DNA sequence: TGTGCCAGCTCACGCGGACTAGCGGGGGACACAGATACGCAGTATTTT. It codes for CASSRGLAGDTDTQYF.

The chain is built from TRBV11-2 and TRBJ1-1; TRBD1 agrees at 8 bases. CDR3 length: 14 residues. Unmatched junction bases numbered 8, after V lost 3 bases and J lost 8 bases. Germline CDR1 SGHAT, CDR2 FQNNGV. CDR3 loop: CASSLTGVAREAFF. The CDR3 nucleotides are TGTGCCAGCAGCTTGACAGGGGTCGCGAGGGAAGCTTTCTTT.